The sequence of this T cell receptor (beta chain) was determined in a study of cytomegalovirus exposure and HLA in healthy donors. This clone was detected only a few times. The data were produced by immunoSEQ multiplex PCR, yet TCRdb's version contains in-frame clones alone and is incomplete. This sample has over 150,000 clones, with approximately 86% found just once. This clonotype originated in a man aged 18 to 29 in good health and CMV-seropositive. Sequencing was carried out using PBMCs.

In nucleotides, the CDR3 is TGTGCCAGCAGCTTATTTGAGAGCTCTGATGGCTACACCTTC. Its translation: CASSLFESSDGYTF. V gene TRBV7-6 combines with J gene TRBJ1-2; D uncertain. The CDR3 extends over 14 amino acids. V dropped 2 bases and J dropped 6 bases, with 13 bases sitting between them. From germline, CDR1 is SGHVS and CDR2 FNYEAQ.